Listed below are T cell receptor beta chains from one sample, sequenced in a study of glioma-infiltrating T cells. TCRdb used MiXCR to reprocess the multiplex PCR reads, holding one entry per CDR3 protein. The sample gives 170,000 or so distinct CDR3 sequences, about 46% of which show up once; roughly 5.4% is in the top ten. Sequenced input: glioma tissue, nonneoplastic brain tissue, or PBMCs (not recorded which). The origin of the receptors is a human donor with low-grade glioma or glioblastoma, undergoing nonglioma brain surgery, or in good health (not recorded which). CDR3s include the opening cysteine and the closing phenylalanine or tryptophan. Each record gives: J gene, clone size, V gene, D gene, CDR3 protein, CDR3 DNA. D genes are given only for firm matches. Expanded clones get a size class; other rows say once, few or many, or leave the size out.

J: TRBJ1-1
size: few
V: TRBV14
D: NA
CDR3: CASSQLGLTEAFF
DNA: TGTGCCAGCAGCCAACTGGGGCTGACTGAAGCTTTCTTT

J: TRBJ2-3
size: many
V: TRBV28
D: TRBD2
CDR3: CASSLGTSATQYF
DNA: TGTGCCAGCAGTCTCGGGACTAGCGCTACGCAGTATTTT

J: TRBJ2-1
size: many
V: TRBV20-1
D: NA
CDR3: CSAPWGVMNEQFF
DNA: TGCAGTGCTCCCTGGGGCGTGATGAATGAGCAGTTCTTC

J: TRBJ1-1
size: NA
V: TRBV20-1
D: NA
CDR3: CSAGQRNTEAFF
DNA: TGCAGTGCTGGGCAACGGAACACTGAAGCTTTCTTT

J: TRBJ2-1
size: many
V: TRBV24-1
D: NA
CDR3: CATSDSTRYNEQFF
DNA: TGTGCCACCAGCGATTCGACCCGCTACAATGAGCAGTTCTTC

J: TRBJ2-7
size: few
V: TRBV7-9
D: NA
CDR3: CASSFSSSYEQYF
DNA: TGTGCCAGCAGCTTCAGCAGCTCCTACGAGCAGTACTTC

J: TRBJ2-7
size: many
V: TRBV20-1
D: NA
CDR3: CSASPSDRVGYEQYF
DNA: TGCAGTGCTAGCCCATCGGACCGGGTTGGGTACGAGCAGTACTTC

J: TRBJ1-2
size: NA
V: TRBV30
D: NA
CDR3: CAWSVNGREGYTF
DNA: TGTGCCTGGAGTGTAAACGGGCGTGAGGGCTACACCTTC

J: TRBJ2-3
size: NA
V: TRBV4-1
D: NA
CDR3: CASSEHSGRTDTQYF
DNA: TGCGCCAGCAGCGAACACAGTGGGCGGACAGATACGCAGTATTTT

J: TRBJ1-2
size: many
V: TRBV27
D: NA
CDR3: CASSFAAGNGYTF
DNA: TGTGCCAGCAGTTTTGCGGCAGGCAATGGCTACACCTTC

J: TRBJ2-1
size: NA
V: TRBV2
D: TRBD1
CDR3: CASSLDRGLYNEKFF
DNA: TGTGCCAGCAGTCTAGACAGGGGCCTTTACAATGAGAAGTTCTTC

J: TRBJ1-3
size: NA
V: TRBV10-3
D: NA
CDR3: CAITRGGSRGSGNTIYF
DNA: TGTGCCATCACCAGGGGAGGCTCAAGAGGGTCTGGAAACACCATATATTTT

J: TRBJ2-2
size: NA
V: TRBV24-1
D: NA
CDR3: CATGRRGTGELFF
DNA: TGTGCCACCGGTAGAAGAGGTACCGGGGAGCTGTTTTTT

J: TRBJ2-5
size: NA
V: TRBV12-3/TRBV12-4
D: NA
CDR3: CASSFQGLTETQYF
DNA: TGTGCCAGCAGTTTCCAGGGGCTAACGGAGACCCAGTACTTC

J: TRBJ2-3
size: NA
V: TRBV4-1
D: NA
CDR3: CASSQALGSKDTQYF
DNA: TGCGCCAGCAGCCAAGCACTCGGGTCCAAAGATACGCAGTATTTT

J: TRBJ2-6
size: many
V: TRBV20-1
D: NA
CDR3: CSAGSLTTGANVLTF
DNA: TGCAGTGCTGGATCCCTGACGACTGGGGCCAACGTCCTGACTTTC

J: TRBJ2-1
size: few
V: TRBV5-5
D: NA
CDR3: CASSFGEAEQFF
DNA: TGTGCCAGCAGCTTCGGCGAGGCTGAGCAGTTCTTC

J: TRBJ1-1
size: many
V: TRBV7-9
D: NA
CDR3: CASSRTDTEAFF
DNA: TGTGCCAGCAGCCGCACGGACACTGAAGCTTTCTTT

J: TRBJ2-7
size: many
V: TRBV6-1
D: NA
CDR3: CASSEAGDGYEQYF
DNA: TGTGCCAGCAGTGAAGCGGGGGATGGCTACGAGCAGTACTTC

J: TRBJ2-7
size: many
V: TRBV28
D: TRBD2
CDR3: CASRIAGVAHEQYF
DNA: TGTGCCAGCAGAATAGCGGGAGTTGCCCACGAGCAGTACTTC

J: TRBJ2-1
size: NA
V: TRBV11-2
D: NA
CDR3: CASSRVAEGSYNERFF
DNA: NA

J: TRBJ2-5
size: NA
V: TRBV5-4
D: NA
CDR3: CASSLPRETQYF
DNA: TGTGCCAGCAGTTTACCAAGGGAGACCCAGTACTTC

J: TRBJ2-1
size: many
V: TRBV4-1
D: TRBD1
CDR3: CASSQDRTGPYNEQFF
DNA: TGCGCCAGCAGCCAAGATCGGACAGGCCCATACAATGAGCAGTTCTTC

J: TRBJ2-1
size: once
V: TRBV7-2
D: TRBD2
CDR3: CASSSAGTSGEETQFF
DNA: TGTGCCAGCAGCTCTGCTGGGACTAGCGGGGAAGAGACCCAGTTCTTC

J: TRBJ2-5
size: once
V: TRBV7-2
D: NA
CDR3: CASSLARYRTQYF
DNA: TGTGCCAGCAGCTTAGCCAGGTATCGCACCCAGTACTTC

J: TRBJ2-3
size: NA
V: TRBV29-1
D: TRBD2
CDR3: CSVTGSGRVGKDTQYF
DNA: TGCAGCGTGACTGGTAGCGGGAGGGTAGGCAAAGATACGCAGTATTTT

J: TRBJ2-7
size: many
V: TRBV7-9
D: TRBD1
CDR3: CASSLRQGTSNEQYF
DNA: TGTGCCAGCAGCTTGAGACAGGGCACGTCGAACGAGCAGTACTTC

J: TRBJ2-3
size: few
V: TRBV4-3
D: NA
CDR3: CASSQRPDTQYF
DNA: TGCGCCAGCAGCCAACGGCCTGATACGCAGTATTTT

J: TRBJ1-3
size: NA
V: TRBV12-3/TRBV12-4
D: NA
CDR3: CATLRTAGKTIYF
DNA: TGTGCCACCTTAAGGACAGCCGGAAAGACCATATATTTT

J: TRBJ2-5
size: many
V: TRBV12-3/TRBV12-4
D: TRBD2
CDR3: CASSLKLADTQETQYF
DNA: TGTGCCAGCAGTTTGAAACTAGCGGACACCCAAGAGACCCAGTACTTC

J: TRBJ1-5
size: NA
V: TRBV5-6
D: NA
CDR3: CASSYWGAVNQPQHF
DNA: TGTGCCAGCAGTTATTGGGGGGCGGTCAACCAGCCACAGCATTTT

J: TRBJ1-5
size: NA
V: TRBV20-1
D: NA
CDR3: CSADPVRNQPQHF
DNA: TGCAGTGCTGATCCAGTGAGGAATCAACCCCAGCATTTT

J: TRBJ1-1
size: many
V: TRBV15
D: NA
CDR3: CATSVEGHNTEAFF
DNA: TGTGCCACCAGCGTAGAGGGCCATAACACTGAAGCTTTCTTT

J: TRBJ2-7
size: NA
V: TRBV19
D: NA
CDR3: CASTPTHGTPREQYF
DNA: TGTGCCAGTACCCCAACCCACGGGACGCCACGCGAGCAGTACTTC

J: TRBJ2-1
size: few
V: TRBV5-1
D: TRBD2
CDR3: CASRLAGPANEQFF
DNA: TGCGCCAGCAGGCTAGCGGGCCCGGCGAATGAGCAGTTCTTC

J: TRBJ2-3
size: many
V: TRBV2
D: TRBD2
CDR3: CASNRGTTTDTQYF
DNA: TGTGCCAGCAACCGCGGGACTACGACAGATACGCAGTATTTT

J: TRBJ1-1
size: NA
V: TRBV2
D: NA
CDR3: CASKRGWNTEAFF
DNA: TGTGCCAGCAAGAGGGGGTGGAACACTGAAGCTTTCTTT

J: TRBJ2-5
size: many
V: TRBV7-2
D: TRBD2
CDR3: CASSLYGGGETQYF
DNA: TGTGCCAGCAGCTTATACGGGGGGGGAGAGACCCAGTACTTC

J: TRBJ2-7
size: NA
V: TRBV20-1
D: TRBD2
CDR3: CSPFLAGPYEQYF
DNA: TGCAGCCCCTTCCTAGCGGGACCGTACGAGCAGTACTTC

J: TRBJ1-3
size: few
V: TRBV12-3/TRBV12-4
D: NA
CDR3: CASSRSSDGNTIYF
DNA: TGTGCCAGCAGCCGGTCGTCGGACGGAAACACCATATATTTT

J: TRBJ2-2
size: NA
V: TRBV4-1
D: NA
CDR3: CASSAGLITGELFF
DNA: TGCGCCAGCAGTGCGGGATTGATCACCGGGGAGCTGTTTTTT

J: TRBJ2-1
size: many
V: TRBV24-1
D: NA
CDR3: CATSGTGDPGYEQFF
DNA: TGTGCCACCAGTGGTACCGGGGACCCTGGGTATGAGCAGTTCTTC